The 10 T cell receptor beta chains presented below share a single source sample, sequenced in a study of shared clonotypes between healthy human individuals (dated by TCRdb to 2018 to 2020). The method behind the library was the immunoSEQ multiplex PCR assay. This immuneACCESS table, as held by TCRdb, lists in-frame sequences with V and J called but not all clones. Of the missing ones, under half trace to an unresolved V gene in checked studies; the others have no known cause. The sample has 2 million to 3 million clones on record, approximately 94% of them singletons. The ten biggest clones cover around 0.37% of the sample. Sequenced input: naive CD4+ T cells from PBMCs. This sample's cell subset or site label indicates: CD45RA+ positively selected. The receptors were gathered from a man aged 18 to 29 in good health. Some clones in this sample may be carry-over from other donors' samples.

Concerning this clone: In the same sample, other DNA sequences code for this CDR3. This chain joins TRBV28 and TRBJ2-6; D call uncertain. The CDR3 has 13 residues. Deletions cut 2 bases from V and 3 bases from J, with 2 bases between. Germline values: CDR1 MDHEN, CDR2 SYDVKM. The DNA for the CDR3 is TGTGCCAGCAGTTTAGGTGGGGCCAACGTCCTGACTTTC. Translating gives CASSLGGANVLTF.

The chain joins TRBV27 to TRBJ2-2; D is unresolved. Germline V gene lookup returns CDR1 MNHEY and CDR2 SMNVEV (reference sequence). Between the trimmed V and J ends, which lost 2 bases and 7 bases, there was a span of 17 bases. This CDR3 is 16 amino acids long. CDR3 bases: TGTGCCAGCAGTTTACTCGCCAGGCCCAAGGGCGGGGAGCTGTTTTTT. This encodes CASSLLARPKGGELFF.

This sequence joins TRBV27 and TRBJ2-5; D possibly corresponds to TRBD2 (5 bases). The length of the CDR3 is 13 residues. Germline V gene sequence: CDR1 MNHEY, CDR2 SMNVEV (reference sequence). V was shortened by 6 bases and J by 4 bases, with 12 bases between the two germline ends. DNA for the CDR3: TGTGCCAGCAGGAGGGTAGGGCGAGAGACCCAGTACTTC. Protein product: CASRRVGRETQYF.

The chain has TRBV5-1 and TRBJ2-2; D is unclear. The CDR3 consists of 17 residues. From germline, CDR1 is SGHRS and CDR2 YFSETQ. Trimming took 0 bases from V and 0 from J, leaving 12 bases between them. The CDR3 sequence: CASSLVPFTANTGELFF. The CDR3 DNA is TGCGCCAGCAGCTTGGTTCCCTTCACCGCGAACACCGGGGAGCTGTTTTTT.

The rearrangement joins TRBV19 to TRBJ2-7; D is perhaps TRBD1 or TRBD2 (5 bases each). CDR3 length: 14 amino acids. Germline V gene sequence: CDR1 LNHDA, CDR2 SQIVND (reference sequence). The V and J ends lost 4 bases and 4 bases respectively, with 14 bases between them. Here the CDR3 DNA reads TGTGCCAGTAGTAGACCAGGGAGATCTTACGAGCAGTACTTC. Translation gives CASSRPGRSYEQYF.

This clone was seen only a few times. The rearrangement joins TRBV2 to TRBJ1-4; the D gene is possibly TRBD1 (5 bases). The CDR3 loop spans 15 amino acids. Germline CDR1 reads SNHLY; CDR2 reads FYNNEI. Trimming removed 7 bases at V and 5 bases at J, with 17 bases between. The CDR3 is CASIGIQDANEKLFF. CDR3 bases: TGTGCCAGCATCGGGATACAGGACGCGAATGAAAAACTGTTTTTT.

The chain employs TRBV27 and TRBJ2-2; 15 nucleotides agree with TRBD2. This CDR3 is 17 amino acids long. Germline V gene data show CDR1 as MNHEY and CDR2 as SMNVEV (reference sequence). J was trimmed by 4 bases and V by 2 bases; bases with no gene match: 2. The CDR3 DNA follows: TGTGCCAGCAGTTTACCGGGACTAGCGGGAGGCACCGGGGAGCTGTTTTTT. Protein sequence: CASSLPGLAGGTGELFF.

The V gene is TRBV9, the J gene TRBJ1-1; D is perhaps TRBD1 (5 bases). Germline CDR1 and CDR2: SGDLS and YYNGEE. Between the trimmed V and J ends, which lost 3 bases and 1 base, there was a span of 13 bases. The CDR3 covers 15 residues. In DNA form, the CDR3 reads TGTGCCAGCAGCGCGACCGGGACCCCGAACACTGAAGCTTTCTTT. This sequence encodes CASSATGTPNTEAFF.

The chain combines TRBV28 with TRBJ2-5; D possibly corresponds to TRBD2 (6 bases). CDR1 is MDHEN and CDR2 is SYDVKM in the germline V gene. Trimming left V 7 bases short and J 1 base short, with 13 bases between. There are 14 residues in the CDR3. The CDR3 region has the DNA TGTGCCAGCACCATAGGGAGGCGCCAAGAGACCCAGTACTTC. Its protein product is CASTIGRRQETQYF.

The chain uses TRBV10-1 and TRBJ2-1, with 7 positions matching TRBD1. Germline CDR1 and CDR2: WNHNN and SYGVQD (reference sequence). V lost 6 bases, J lost 7 bases, and 9 bases stayed unmatched. This CDR3 is 14 amino acids long. The CDR3 here is CASSQGDLMNEQFF. The DNA for the CDR3 is TGCGCCAGCAGCCAGGGGGATCTTATGAATGAGCAGTTCTTC.